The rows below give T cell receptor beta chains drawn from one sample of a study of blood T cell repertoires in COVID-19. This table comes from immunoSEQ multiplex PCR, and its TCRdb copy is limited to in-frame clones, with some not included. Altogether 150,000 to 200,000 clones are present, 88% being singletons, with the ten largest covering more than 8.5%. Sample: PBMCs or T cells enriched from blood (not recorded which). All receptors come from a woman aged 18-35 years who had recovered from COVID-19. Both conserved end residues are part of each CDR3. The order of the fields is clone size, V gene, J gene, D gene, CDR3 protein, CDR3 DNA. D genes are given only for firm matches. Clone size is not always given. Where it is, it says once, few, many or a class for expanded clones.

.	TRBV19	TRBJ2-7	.	CASSIAPVSYEQYF	TGTGCCAGTAGTATTGCCCCAGTTTCCTACGAGCAGTACTTC
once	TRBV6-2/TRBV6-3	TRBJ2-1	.	CASSLSNQGNEQFF	TGTGCCAGCAGTTTATCAAACCAGGGAAATGAGCAGTTCTTC
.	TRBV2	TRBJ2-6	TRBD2	CASGGGSGANVLTF	TGTGCCAGCGGCGGGGGCTCTGGGGCCAACGTCCTGACTTTC
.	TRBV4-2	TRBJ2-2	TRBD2	CASSHPGASGGAGELFF	TGTGCCAGCAGCCATCCTGGGGCTAGCGGGGGGGCCGGGGAGCTGTTTTTT
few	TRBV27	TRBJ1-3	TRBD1	CASSFSGRGSTGNTIYF	TGTGCCAGCAGTTTCTCTGGCAGGGGGTCTACTGGAAACACCATATATTTT
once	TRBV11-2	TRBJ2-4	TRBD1	CASSTVRGRVAKNIQYF	TGTGCCAGCAGCACAGTGAGGGGGCGCGTAGCCAAAAACATTCAGTACTTC
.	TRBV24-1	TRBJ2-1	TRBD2	CATSDSSGRMDNEQFF	TGTGCCACCAGTGATTCTAGCGGGAGGATGGACAATGAGCAGTTCTTC
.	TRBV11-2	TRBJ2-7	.	CASSLVAFEQYF	TGTGCCAGCAGCTTAGTAGCTTTTGAGCAGTACTTC
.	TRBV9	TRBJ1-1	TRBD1	CASSPRDPGQGNTEAFF	TGTGCCAGCAGCCCAAGAGACCCCGGACAGGGGAACACTGAAGCTTTCTTT
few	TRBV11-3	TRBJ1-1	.	CASSLGTAEAFF	TGTGCCAGCAGCTTAGGGACAGCTGAAGCTTTCTTT
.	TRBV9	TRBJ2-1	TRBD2	CASSFTSGSTNEQFF	TGTGCCAGCAGCTTTACTAGCGGGAGTACCAATGAGCAGTTCTTC
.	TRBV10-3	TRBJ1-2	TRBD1	CAISESPGQASYNYGYTF	TGTGCCATCAGTGAGTCTCCGGGACAGGCCTCCTATAACTATGGCTACACCTTC
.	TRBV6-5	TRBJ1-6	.	CASSLRQAINSPLHF	TGTGCCAGCAGTTTGAGACAGGCTATTAATTCACCCCTCCACTTT
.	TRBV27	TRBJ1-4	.	CASSFGGSNEKLFF	TGTGCCAGCAGTTTTGGAGGGTCGAATGAAAAACTGTTTTTT
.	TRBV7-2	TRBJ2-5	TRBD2	CASSFLAGQETQYF	TGTGCCAGCAGCTTTCTAGCGGGTCAGGAGACCCAGTACTTC
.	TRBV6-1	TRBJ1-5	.	CASSEIARQPQHF	TGTGCCAGCAGTGAAATCGCGCGACAGCCCCAGCATTTT
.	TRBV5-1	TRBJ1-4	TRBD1	CASSSGQGVEKLFF	TGCGCCAGCAGCTCAGGACAGGGGGTTGAAAAACTGTTTTTT
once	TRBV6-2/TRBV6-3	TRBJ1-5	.	CASSYSAGISSNQPQHF	TGTGCCAGCAGTTACTCGGCGGGAATATCGAGCAATCAGCCCCAGCATTTT
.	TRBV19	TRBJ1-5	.	CASSIDRDDQPQHF	TGTGCCAGTAGTATAGACAGGGATGATCAGCCCCAGCATTTT